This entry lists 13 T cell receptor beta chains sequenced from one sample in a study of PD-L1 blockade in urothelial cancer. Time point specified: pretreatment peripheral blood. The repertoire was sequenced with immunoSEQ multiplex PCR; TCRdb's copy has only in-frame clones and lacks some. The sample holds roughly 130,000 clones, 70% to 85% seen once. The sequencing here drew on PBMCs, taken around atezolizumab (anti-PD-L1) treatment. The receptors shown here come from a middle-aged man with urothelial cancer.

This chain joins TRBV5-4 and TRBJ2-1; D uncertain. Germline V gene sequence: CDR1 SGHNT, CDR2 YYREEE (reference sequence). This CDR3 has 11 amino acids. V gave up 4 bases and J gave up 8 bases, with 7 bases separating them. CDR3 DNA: TGTGCCAGCAGCCTAGAGCATGAGCAGTTCTTC. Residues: CASSLEHEQFF.

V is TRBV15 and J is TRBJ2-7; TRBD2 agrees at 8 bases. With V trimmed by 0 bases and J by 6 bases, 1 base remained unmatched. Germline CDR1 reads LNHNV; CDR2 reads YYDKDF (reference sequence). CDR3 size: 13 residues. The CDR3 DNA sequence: TGTGCCACCAGCAGAGAAGGACTAGCCGAGCAGTACTTC. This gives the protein CATSREGLAEQYF. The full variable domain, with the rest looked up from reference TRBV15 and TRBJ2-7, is DAMVIQNPRYQVTQFGKPVTLSCSQTLNHNVMYWYQQKSSQAPKLLFHYYDKDFNNEADTPDNFQSRRPNTSFCFLDIRSPGLGDTAMYLCATSREGLAEQYFGPGTRLTVT.

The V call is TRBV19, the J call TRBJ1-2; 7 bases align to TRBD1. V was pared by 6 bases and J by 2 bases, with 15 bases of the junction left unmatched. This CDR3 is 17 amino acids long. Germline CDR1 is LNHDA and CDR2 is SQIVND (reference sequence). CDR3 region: CASSSPRQGLGNYGYTF. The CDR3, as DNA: TGTGCCAGTAGCTCCCCCCGACAGGGCTTGGGGAACTATGGCTACACCTTC.

CDR3 amino acids: CASSPAGGPYEQYF. CDR3 nucleotide sequence: TGTGCCAGCAGTCCCGCAGGGGGCCCCTACGAGCAGTACTTC. The V and J genes are TRBV6-6 and TRBJ2-7; 8 bases are shared with TRBD1. The CDR3 has 14 amino acids. Per germline, CDR1 MNHNY and CDR2 SVGAGI (reference sequence). J gave up 2 bases and V 5 bases, and 5 bases lay outside the gene matches.

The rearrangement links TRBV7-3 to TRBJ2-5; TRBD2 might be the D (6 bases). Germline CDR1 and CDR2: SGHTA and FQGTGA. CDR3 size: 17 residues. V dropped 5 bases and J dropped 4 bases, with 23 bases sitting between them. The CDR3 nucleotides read TGTGCCAGCAGCCCACATGGGGTCGGGAGTTCCGGAGAGACCCAGTACTTC. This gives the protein CASSPHGVGSSGETQYF.

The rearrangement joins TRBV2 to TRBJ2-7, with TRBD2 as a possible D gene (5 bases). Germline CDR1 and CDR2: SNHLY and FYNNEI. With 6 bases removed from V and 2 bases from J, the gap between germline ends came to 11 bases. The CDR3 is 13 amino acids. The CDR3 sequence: CASSGLNPYEQYF. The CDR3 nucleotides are TGTGCCAGCAGCGGACTTAACCCCTACGAGCAGTACTTC.

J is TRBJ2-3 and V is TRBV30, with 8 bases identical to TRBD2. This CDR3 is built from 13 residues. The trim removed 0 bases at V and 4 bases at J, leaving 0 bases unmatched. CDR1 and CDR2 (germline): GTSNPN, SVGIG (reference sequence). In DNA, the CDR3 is TGTGCCTGGAGTGTAGCGGGAGCAGATACGCAGTATTTT. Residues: CAWSVAGADTQYF.

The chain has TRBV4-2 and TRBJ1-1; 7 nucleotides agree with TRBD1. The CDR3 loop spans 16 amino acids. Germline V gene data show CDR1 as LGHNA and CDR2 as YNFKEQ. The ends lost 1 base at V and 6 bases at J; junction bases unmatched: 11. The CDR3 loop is CASSQVEGRQGAEAFF. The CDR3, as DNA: TGTGCCAGCAGCCAAGTAGAGGGACGACAGGGCGCTGAAGCTTTCTTT.

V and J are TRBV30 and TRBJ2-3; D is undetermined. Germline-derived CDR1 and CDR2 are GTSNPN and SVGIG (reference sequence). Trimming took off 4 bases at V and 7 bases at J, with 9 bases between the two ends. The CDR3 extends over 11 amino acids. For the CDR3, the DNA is TGTGCCTGGAAGACTTCGAATACGCAGTATTTT. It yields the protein CAWKTSNTQYF. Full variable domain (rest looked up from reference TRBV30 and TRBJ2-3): SQTIHQWPATLVQPVGSPLSLECTVEGTSNPNLYWYRQAAGRGLQLLFYSVGIGQISSEVPQNLSASRPQDRQFILSSKKLLLSDSGFYLCAWKTSNTQYFGPGTRLTVL.

The CDR3 spells CASSRGQVINQPQHF. DNA of the CDR3: TGTGCCAGCAGCCGAGGACAGGTTATCAATCAGCCCCAGCATTTT. V gene TRBV28 combines with J gene TRBJ1-5, with 7 bases aligning to TRBD1. V shed 6 bases and J 3 bases; nucleotides not matched to a gene: 8. This CDR3 has 15 amino acids. Germline-derived CDR1 and CDR2 are MDHEN and SYDVKM. The complete variable domain, with remaining parts taken from reference TRBV28 and TRBJ1-5, reads DVKVTQSSRYLVKRTGEKVFLECVQDMDHENMFWYRQDPGLGLRLIYFSYDVKMKEKGDIPEGYSVSREKKERFSLILESASTNQTSMYLCASSRGQVINQPQHFGDGTRLSIL.

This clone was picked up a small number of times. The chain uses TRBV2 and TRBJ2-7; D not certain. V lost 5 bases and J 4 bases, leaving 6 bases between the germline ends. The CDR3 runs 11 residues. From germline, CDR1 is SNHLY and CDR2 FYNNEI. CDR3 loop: CASSPLYEQYF. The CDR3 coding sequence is TGTGCCAGCAGTCCCCTTTACGAGCAGTACTTC. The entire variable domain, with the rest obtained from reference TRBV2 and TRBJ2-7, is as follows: EPEVTQTPSHQVTQMGQEVILRCVPISNHLYFYWYRQILGQKVEFLVSFYNNEISEKSEIFDDQFSVERPDGSNFTLKIRSTKLEDSAMYFCASSPLYEQYFGPGTRLTVT.

This chain's CDR3 is CSALGGVGGYTF. The CDR3 DNA reads as TGCAGCGCCTTAGGGGGGGTTGGTGGCTACACCTTC. The gene calls are TRBV29-1 and TRBJ1-2; TRBD1 is a possible D gene (6 bases). Trimming left V 7 bases short and J 7 bases short, with 16 bases between. Germline V gene lookup returns CDR1 SQVTM and CDR2 ANQGSEA. CDR3 length: 12 residues. Together with reference TRBV29-1 and TRBJ1-2, the CDR3 gives the full variable domain: SAVISQKPSRDICQRGTSLTIQCQVDSQVTMMFWYRQQPGQSLTLIATANQGSEATYESGFVIDKFPISRPNLTFSTLTVSNMSPEDSSIYLCSALGGVGGYTFGSGTRLTVV.

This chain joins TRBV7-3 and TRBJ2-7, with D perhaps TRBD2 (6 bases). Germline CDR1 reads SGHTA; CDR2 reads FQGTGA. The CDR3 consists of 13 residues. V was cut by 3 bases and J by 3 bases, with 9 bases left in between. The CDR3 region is CASSFGGSYEQYF. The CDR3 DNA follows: TGTGCCAGCAGCTTTGGGGGGAGCTACGAGCAGTACTTC.